The 3 T cell receptor beta chains below come from one sample, sequenced in a study of human T cells and chemical hapten exposure. TCRdb used MiXCR to reprocess the RACE reads, holding one entry per CDR3 protein. The table has approximately 370,000 distinct CDR3 sequences, 4.5% to 7% seen once. As to time point: pre-sensitization, week 0. Described treatment: therapeutic diphenylcyclopropenone sensitization with weekly scalp DPC. Sequencing used whole blood, obtained in connection with sensitization to the hapten diphenylcyclopropenone (DPC). The origin of the receptors is a woman between 18 and 30 years old with alopecia areata. Some clones in this sample may be carry-over from other donors' samples.

This clonotype was found a few times. This chain links TRBV7-2 with TRBJ1-5, with a weak D call TRBD1 (5 bases). Deletions cut 1 base from V and 0 bases from J, with 7 bases between. This CDR3 has 15 residues. Germline lookup yields CDR1 SGHTA and CDR2 FQGNSA. The CDR3: CASSLGDVSNQPQHF. CDR3 DNA: TGTGCCAGCAGCTTAGGGGACGTTAGCAATCAGCCCCAGCATTTT.

The table lists this clonotype with a few counts. The CDR3 bases are TGTGCCAGCAGCTCGGACAGGGCTGTCGACGGCTACACCTTC. Its translation: CASSSDRAVDGYTF. V usage is TRBV11-2 and J usage is TRBJ1-2, with 8 bases fitting TRBD1. Germline CDR1 SGHAT, CDR2 FQNNGV. V was pared by 4 bases and J by 8 bases, with 9 bases of the junction left unmatched. The CDR3 is 14 amino acids.

The J gene is TRBJ1-6, the V gene TRBV5-1; TRBD1 agrees at 7 bases. After removal of 2 bases from V and 10 bases from J, the junction contained 6 bases not matched to a gene. The germline V gene encodes CDR1 SGHRS and CDR2 YFSETQ. This CDR3 contains 14 residues. The CDR3 region is CASSFEGASSPLHF. In DNA form, the CDR3 reads TGCGCCAGCAGCTTCGAGGGGGCGTCATCACCCCTCCACTTT.